Below are 2 T cell receptor beta chains sequenced from a single sample in a study of blood T cell repertoires in COVID-19. Profiling relied on immunoSEQ multiplex PCR, and the TCRdb table lists in-frame clones only, not all of them. The table has about 250,000 clones, roughly 88% seen once; the top ten hold more than 3.5%. Specimen: PBMCs or T cells enriched from blood (not recorded which). These receptors all stem from a woman between 25 and 40 years old who had recovered from COVID-19.

This sequence joins TRBV15 and TRBJ2-5; TRBD2 matches 12 bases. Germline values: CDR1 LNHNV, CDR2 YYDKDF (reference sequence). Trimming took 0 bases from V and 5 from J; bases not matched to a gene: 13. The CDR3 spans 19 residues. The CDR3 DNA reads as TGTGCCACCAGCAGAGATCTTTGGACTAGCGGGATTTTGGGGGAGACCCAGTACTTC. It is translated as CATSRDLWTSGILGETQYF.

CDR3 region: CATGGGTDTQYF. The CDR3 bases are TGTGCCACCGGGGGCGGCACAGATACGCAGTATTTT. J is TRBJ2-3 and V is TRBV24-1; weak D call: TRBD1 (6 bases). This CDR3 region has 12 residues. CDR1 KGHDR and CDR2 SFDVKD come from the germline V gene. V was shortened by 9 bases and J by 1 base, with 7 bases between the two germline ends.